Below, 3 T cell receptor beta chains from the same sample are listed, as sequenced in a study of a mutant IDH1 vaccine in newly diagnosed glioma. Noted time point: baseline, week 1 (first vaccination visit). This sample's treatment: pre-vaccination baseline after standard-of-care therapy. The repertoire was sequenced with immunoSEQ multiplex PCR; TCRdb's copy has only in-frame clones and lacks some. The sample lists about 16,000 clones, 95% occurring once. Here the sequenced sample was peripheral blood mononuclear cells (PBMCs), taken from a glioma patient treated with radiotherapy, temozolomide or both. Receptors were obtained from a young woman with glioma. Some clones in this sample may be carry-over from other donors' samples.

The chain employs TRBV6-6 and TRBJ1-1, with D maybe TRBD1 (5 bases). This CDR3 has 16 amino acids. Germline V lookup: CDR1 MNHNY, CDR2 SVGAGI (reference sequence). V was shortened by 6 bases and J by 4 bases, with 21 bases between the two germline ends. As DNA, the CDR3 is TGTGCCAGCAGCCCCCCGGCGGGGACGGGGACCACTGAAGCTTTCTTT. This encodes CASSPPAGTGTTEAFF.

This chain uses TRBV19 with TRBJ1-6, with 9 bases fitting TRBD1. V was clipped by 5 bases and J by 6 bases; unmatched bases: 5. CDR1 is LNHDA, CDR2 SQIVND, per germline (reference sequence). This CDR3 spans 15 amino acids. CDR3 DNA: TGTGCCAGTAGTGCCACAGGGGGCTCTAATTCACCCCTCCACTTT. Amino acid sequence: CASSATGGSNSPLHF. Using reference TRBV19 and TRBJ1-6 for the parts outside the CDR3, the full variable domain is DGGITQSPKYLFRKEGQNVTLSCEQNLNHDAMYWYRQDPGQGLRLIYYSQIVNDFQKGDIAEGYSVSREKKESFPLTVTSAQKNPTAFYLCASSATGGSNSPLHFGNGTRLTVT.

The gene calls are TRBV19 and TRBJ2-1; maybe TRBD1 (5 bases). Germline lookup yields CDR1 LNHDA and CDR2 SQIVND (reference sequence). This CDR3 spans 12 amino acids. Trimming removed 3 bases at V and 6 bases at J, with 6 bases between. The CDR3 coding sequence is TGTGCCAGTAGTATCCAGGGCAATGAGCAGTTCTTC. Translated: CASSIQGNEQFF. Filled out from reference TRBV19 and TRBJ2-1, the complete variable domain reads DGGITQSPKYLFRKEGQNVTLSCEQNLNHDAMYWYRQDPGQGLRLIYYSQIVNDFQKGDIAEGYSVSREKKESFPLTVTSAQKNPTAFYLCASSIQGNEQFFGPGTRLTVL.